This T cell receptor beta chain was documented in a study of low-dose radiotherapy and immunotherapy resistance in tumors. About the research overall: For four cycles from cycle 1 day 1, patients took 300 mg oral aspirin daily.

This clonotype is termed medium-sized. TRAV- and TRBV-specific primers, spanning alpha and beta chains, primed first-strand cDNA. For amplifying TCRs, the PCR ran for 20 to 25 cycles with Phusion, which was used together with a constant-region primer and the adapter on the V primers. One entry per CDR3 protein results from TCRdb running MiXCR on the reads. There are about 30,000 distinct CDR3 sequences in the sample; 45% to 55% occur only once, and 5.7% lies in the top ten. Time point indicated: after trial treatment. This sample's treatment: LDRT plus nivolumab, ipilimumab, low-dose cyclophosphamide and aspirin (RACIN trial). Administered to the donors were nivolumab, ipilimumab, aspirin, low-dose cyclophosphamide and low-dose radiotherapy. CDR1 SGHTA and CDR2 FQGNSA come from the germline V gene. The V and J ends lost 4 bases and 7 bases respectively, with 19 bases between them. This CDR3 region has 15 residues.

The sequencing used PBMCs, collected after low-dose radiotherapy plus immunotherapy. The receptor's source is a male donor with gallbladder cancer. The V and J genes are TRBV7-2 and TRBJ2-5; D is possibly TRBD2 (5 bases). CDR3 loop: CASSSEAAASRTQYF. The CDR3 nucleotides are TGTGCCAGCAGCTCCGAAGCGGCCGCCTCGCGGACCCAGTACTTC.